This T cell receptor (beta chain) was obtained from a study of blood T cell repertoires in COVID-19. The germline gives CDR1 MDHEN, CDR2 SYDVKM. V gave up 3 bases and J gave up 10 bases, with 15 bases separating them. There are 13 residues in the CDR3. Profiling relied on immunoSEQ multiplex PCR, and the TCRdb table lists in-frame clones only, not all of them. The table includes some 150,000 clones, approximately 90% detected once. The TCR was taken from a man aged 55-75 years with active or convalescent COVID-19. V and J are TRBV28 and TRBJ1-2; D remains ambiguous. Specimen: peripheral blood. The CDR3 protein is CASSFSSVRLYTF. The DNA of the CDR3 is TGTGCCAGCAGTTTTTCCAGTGTCAGGCTCTACACCTTC.